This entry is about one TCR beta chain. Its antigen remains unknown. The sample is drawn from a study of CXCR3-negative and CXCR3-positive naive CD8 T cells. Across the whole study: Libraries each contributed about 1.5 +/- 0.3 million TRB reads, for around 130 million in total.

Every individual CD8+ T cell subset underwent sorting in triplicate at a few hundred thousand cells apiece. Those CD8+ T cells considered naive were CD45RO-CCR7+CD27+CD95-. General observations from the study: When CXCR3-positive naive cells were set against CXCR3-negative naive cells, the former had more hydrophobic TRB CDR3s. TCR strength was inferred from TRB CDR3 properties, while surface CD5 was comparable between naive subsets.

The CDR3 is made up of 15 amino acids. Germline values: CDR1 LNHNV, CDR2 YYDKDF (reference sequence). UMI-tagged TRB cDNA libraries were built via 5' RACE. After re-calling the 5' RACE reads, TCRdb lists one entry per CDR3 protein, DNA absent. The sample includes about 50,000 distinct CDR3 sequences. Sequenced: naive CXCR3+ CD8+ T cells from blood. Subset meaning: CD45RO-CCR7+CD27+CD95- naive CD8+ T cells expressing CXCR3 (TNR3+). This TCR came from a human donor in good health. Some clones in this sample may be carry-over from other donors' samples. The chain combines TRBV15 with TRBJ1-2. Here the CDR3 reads CATSSIRGGDYGYTF.